This record looks at one TCR beta chain sequence and its context. Its antigen target is currently unknown. No base quality values were provided; no much bigger clone lies one nucleotide off. Taken from cysteine to phenylalanine, the CDR3 has 16 residues. The entry retains the CDR3 DNA only, 48 bases that are in frame from base 1. The trim is 6 bases for V and 1 base for J, with a gap of 16 bases between the germline ends. CDR1 and CDR2 were assigned from the germline V gene as SGHVS and FQNEAQ. TCRbeta CDR3 regions were amplified from extracted genomic DNA using the immunoSEQ Platform. The immunoSEQ assay used multiplex PCR together with high-throughput sequencing and a bioinformatics pipeline from the vendor. The published analysis was carried out like this. After discarding non-productive sequences and any CDR3s under 4 amino acids in length, clonotype frequencies were recalculated for each sample. In immunoSEQ Analyzer 2.0, a clonotype counted as shared when the CDR3 amino acid, V gene and J gene sequences were identical. Repertoire overlap was normalized by dividing shared clonotype counts by the product of both clone-set sizes, scaled by 1000 into arbitrary units. As stored in TCRdb, this immuneACCESS dataset retains in-frame rearrangements with V and J assigned. A fraction of the clones does not appear; measured against another copy, unresolved V genes explain less than half of the discrepancy, and the remainder lacks a known reason. The DNA was the basis for D and trimming; V, J and clone size are from that table. The sample table shows about 32,000 clones, and roughly 82% are seen once. 2% to 3% of the sample goes to the ten largest clones.

After stimulus-free culture of CFSE-labeled PBMCs, the autoproliferating (CFSEdim) and non-proliferating (CFSEhi) T cell fractions were sequenced separately. In total, 40 million to 65 million CFSE-labeled PBMCs were cultured without stimulus for 6 to 8 days, after which replicate wells were pooled. Labeling of PBMCs used 0.5 to 0.6 uM CFSE, and the cells were then grown in serum-free AIM-V medium with no exogenous stimuli added. Before use, PBMCs were isolated by Ficoll density gradient centrifugation and cryopreserved. Live 7-AAD-negative cells were sorted on a FACSAria III, washed with PBS, and frozen at -80 degrees C as dry pellets. The data were taken from a study of memory B cells and T cells in multiple sclerosis (dated 2018 in TCRdb). A note on the overall study: In multiple sclerosis patients, the study set the TCR beta repertoires of autoproliferating peripheral T cells against those of T cells infiltrating brain lesions. TCR sequencing involved a couple of multiple sclerosis patients from whom brain lesions at autopsy or brain-infiltrating cells from biopsy were available. The full study reports these points: Clone-set sizes differed between compartments, which influenced counts of shared clonotypes and required normalization.

The chain is encoded by TRBV7-8 joined to TRBJ2-1; the D gene remains uncertain. Input material: PBMCs from blood kept in culture. The source of this sequence is a human donor with multiple sclerosis. DNA sequence: TGTGCCAGCAGACTAAGACTCTCCGGGTCCTACAATGAGCAGTTCTTC. This encodes CASRLRLSGSYNEQFF.